This entry concerns a single TCR beta chain. Its antigen remains unknown. These data come from a study of early T cells in non-severe SARS-CoV-2 infection. Study context: Bulk RNA from unsorted whole blood was sequenced; chains were unpaired.

As part of library construction, unique molecular identifiers were attached to individual cDNA molecules. TCRdb reanalysed the 5' RACE reads using MiXCR and keeps one entry per CDR3 protein. The repertoire has approximately 70,000 distinct CDR3 sequences, about an eighth of them found once; the top ten carry about 14%. Broader study findings: The matching step, a VDJdb search, favored anti-spike CD8 responses and missed private and CD4 specificities.

Trimming took 6 bases from V and 7 from J, leaving 18 bases between them. The CDR3 totals 15 residues. Germline CDR1 reads LNHDA; CDR2 reads SQIVND (reference sequence). Source material: whole blood. This TCR came from an adult who was a healthcare worker with PCR-confirmed SARS-CoV-2 infection or an uninfected control (not recorded which). The chain recombines TRBV19 with TRBJ1-4; tentative D call: TRBD1 (6 bases). CDR3 sequence: CASSRGRGGSEKLFF. The CDR3 nucleotides read TGTGCCAGTAGCCGAGGCAGGGGAGGGAGTGAAAAACTGTTTTTT.